Listed below are T cell receptor beta chains from one sample, sequenced in a study of graft-versus-host responses after intestinal transplantation. The antigens for these receptors are not known. Repertoires were generated with immunoSEQ multiplex PCR, while TCRdb's copy carries only in-frame clones and drops some. Among over 80,000 clones, 75% to 95% were seen once, and the ten largest hold 0.15% to 0.2%. Sequenced here: unstimulated CD4+ T cells sorted from spleen or lymph node cells, sampled before transplant. The source of these receptors is a human donor who was the organ donor for an intestinal transplant. Each CDR3 is given with its conserved first and last residue. D genes are given only for firm matches. Size values are once, few and many counts, or a class for expanded clones, and some rows have none.

D: -; J: TRBJ1-1; V: TRBV6-1; size: once; length: 14; DNA: TGTGCCAGCAGTGAAGCGTTGGGGGGCACTGAAGCTTTCTTT; CDR3: CASSEALGGTEAFF
D: TRBD1; J: TRBJ2-7; V: TRBV4-3; size: once; length: 17; DNA: TGCGCCAGCAGCCAAGATTCCGGCAGGGACAGCTCCTACGAGCAGTACTTC; CDR3: CASSQDSGRDSSYEQYF
D: -; J: TRBJ1-2; V: TRBV27; size: once; length: 14; DNA: TGTGCCAGCAGTCTTCGACAGGCTGGCTATGGCTACACCTTC; CDR3: CASSLRQAGYGYTF
D: -; J: TRBJ1-1; V: TRBV12-5; size: -; length: 19; DNA: TGTGCTAGTGGTTTGGTTAATATCCTTAGGGGCCTGGGGAACACTGAAGCTTTCTTT; CDR3: CASGLVNILRGLGNTEAFF
D: TRBD1; J: TRBJ2-7; V: TRBV20-1; size: -; length: 11; DNA: TGCAGTGCTAGTGGGACAGGCGAGCAGTACTTC; CDR3: CSASGTGEQYF
D: -; J: TRBJ1-1; V: TRBV27; size: -; length: 13; DNA: TGTGCCAGCCGCAGGGTGGGGAACACTGAAGCTTTCTTT; CDR3: CASRRVGNTEAFF
D: -; J: TRBJ2-7; V: TRBV15; size: once; length: 13; DNA: TGTGCCACCAGCAGCGGGACACCTTACGAGCAGTACTTC; CDR3: CATSSGTPYEQYF
D: -; J: TRBJ2-1; V: TRBV10-3; size: -; length: 13; DNA: TGTGCCATCAGGCAGGAAACCTACAATGAGCAGTTCTTC; CDR3: CAIRQETYNEQFF
D: -; J: TRBJ1-1; V: TRBV7-9; size: -; length: 19; DNA: TGTGCCAGCACCCCACCCCGGACAGACGTTGATGGGGGGAACACTGAAGCTTTCTTT; CDR3: CASTPPRTDVDGGNTEAFF
D: -; J: TRBJ2-2; V: TRBV4-2; size: -; length: 18; DNA: TGTGCCAGCAGCCAAGATCAACGCACAGGGAAAAACACCGGGGAGCTGTTTTTT; CDR3: CASSQDQRTGKNTGELFF
D: TRBD2; J: TRBJ2-3; V: TRBV18; size: -; length: 17; DNA: TGTGCCAGCTCACCACGGAGCGGGGACTGGTACACAGATACGCAGTATTTT; CDR3: CASSPRSGDWYTDTQYF
D: -; J: TRBJ1-2; V: TRBV6-5; size: -; length: 16; DNA: TGTGCCAGCAGTTTTTCGCAGCGATCCGGCGCGAAGGGCTACACCTTC; CDR3: CASSFSQRSGAKGYTF
D: -; J: TRBJ2-7; V: TRBV29-1; size: -; length: 14; DNA: TGCAGCGTTGTATTCACGGCGGGACCCTACGAGCAGTACTTC; CDR3: CSVVFTAGPYEQYF
D: -; J: TRBJ1-2; V: TRBV27; size: -; length: 13; DNA: TGTGCCAGCAGTTTCGGCAGGGCCTATGGCTACACCTTC; CDR3: CASSFGRAYGYTF
D: -; J: TRBJ1-2; V: TRBV10-3; size: -; length: 12; DNA: TGTGCCATCAGACAGGGAAGCTATGGCTACACCTTC; CDR3: CAIRQGSYGYTF
D: TRBD2; J: TRBJ2-5; V: TRBV7-2; size: -; length: 15; DNA: TGTGCCAGCAGCTTAGGGAGGCGGGGGATAGAGACCCAGTACTTC; CDR3: CASSLGRRGIETQYF
D: -; J: TRBJ2-1; V: TRBV5-1; size: -; length: 15; DNA: TGCGCCAGCAGCTTGGGACAACCGATTTACAATGAGCAGTTCTTC; CDR3: CASSLGQPIYNEQFF
D: TRBD1; J: TRBJ1-1; V: TRBV6-6; size: -; length: 14; DNA: TGTGCCAGCAGTTACCGACAGGGGAACACTGAAGCTTTCTTT; CDR3: CASSYRQGNTEAFF
D: TRBD2; J: TRBJ2-3; V: TRBV5-1; size: -; length: 16; DNA: TGCGCCAGCAGCTTGAGGTCTAGCGGGGGCACAGATACGCAGTATTTT; CDR3: CASSLRSSGGTDTQYF
D: TRBD1; J: TRBJ1-1; V: TRBV18; size: -; length: 13; DNA: TGTGCCAGCTCCGGGACAGCCAACACTGAAGCTTTCTTT; CDR3: CASSGTANTEAFF
D: TRBD1; J: TRBJ1-2; V: TRBV7-2; size: once; length: 14; DNA: TGTGCCAGCAGCTTAGGTCGGACAGGTTATGGCTACACCTTC; CDR3: CASSLGRTGYGYTF
D: TRBD2; J: TRBJ2-3; V: TRBV4-2; size: -; length: 14; DNA: TGTGCCAGCAGGACGGCGGGGGGCGCAGATACGCAGTATTTT; CDR3: CASRTAGGADTQYF
D: TRBD2; J: TRBJ2-3; V: TRBV4-1; size: -; length: 14; DNA: TGCGCCAGCCGCGGGGGAATCGCATTAGATACGCAGTATTTT; CDR3: CASRGGIALDTQYF
D: -; J: TRBJ2-1; V: TRBV7-2; size: -; length: 13; DNA: TGTGCCAGCAGTTCCTCAGGGGCACGTGAGCAGTTCTTC; CDR3: CASSSSGAREQFF
D: TRBD2; J: TRBJ2-1; V: TRBV4-1; size: -; length: 16; DNA: TGCGCCAGCAGCCAGAGGACTAGCGGGGGGAGCAATGAGCAGTTCTTC; CDR3: CASSQRTSGGSNEQFF
D: -; J: TRBJ1-2; V: TRBV28; size: -; length: 15; DNA: TGTGCCAGCAGGCCACCCGACAGACTGAACTATGGCTACACCTTC; CDR3: CASRPPDRLNYGYTF
D: -; J: TRBJ1-2; V: TRBV5-4; size: once; length: 13; DNA: TGTGCCAGCAGCCATGAACAGGGTAGAGGCTACACCTTC; CDR3: CASSHEQGRGYTF
D: TRBD1; J: TRBJ1-1; V: TRBV18; size: -; length: 14; DNA: TGTGCCAGCTCACCTCTTCCAGGGGGCACTGAAGCTTTCTTT; CDR3: CASSPLPGGTEAFF
D: TRBD1; J: TRBJ1-2; V: TRBV5-5; size: -; length: 15; DNA: TGTGCCAGCAGCCTGTGGATGACAGGGCTGAATGGCTACACCTTC; CDR3: CASSLWMTGLNGYTF
D: -; J: TRBJ1-5; V: TRBV18; size: -; length: 14; DNA: TGTGCCAGCTCACCGTCGGGGAGGAATCAGCCCCAGCATTTT; CDR3: CASSPSGRNQPQHF
D: TRBD1; J: TRBJ2-7; V: TRBV6-5; size: -; length: 14; DNA: TGTGCCAGCAGTCCTTGGACAGGGGCATACGAGCAGTACTTC; CDR3: CASSPWTGAYEQYF
D: -; J: TRBJ1-6; V: TRBV28; size: -; length: 13; DNA: TGTGCCAGCAAAGGGGAAGGGCGTTCACCCCTCCACTTT; CDR3: CASKGEGRSPLHF
D: TRBD2; J: TRBJ2-7; V: TRBV28; size: -; length: 15; DNA: TGTGCCAGCAGATTCACTAGCGGTGCATCCTACGAGCAGTACTTC; CDR3: CASRFTSGASYEQYF
D: -; J: TRBJ1-6; V: TRBV7-3; size: -; length: 14; DNA: TGTGCCAGCAGCCCTGGTCGGTTGGATTCACCCCTCCACTTT; CDR3: CASSPGRLDSPLHF
D: TRBD2; J: TRBJ2-7; V: TRBV7-2; size: -; length: 14; DNA: TGTGCCAGCAGCTTAATGGGGGAGGGGTACGAGCAGTACTTC; CDR3: CASSLMGEGYEQYF
D: -; J: TRBJ2-2; V: TRBV6-6; size: -; length: 16; DNA: TGTGCCAGCAGGAGGGCCGGGACTTCGAACACCGGGGAGCTGTTTTTT; CDR3: CASRRAGTSNTGELFF
D: -; J: TRBJ1-5; V: TRBV6-4; size: few; length: 15; DNA: TGTGCCAGCAGGTTCGGAGCAGGGTCGTATCAGCCCCAGCATTTT; CDR3: CASRFGAGSYQPQHF
D: TRBD2; J: TRBJ2-1; V: TRBV5-4; size: -; length: 15; DNA: TGTGCCAGCAGCGGGAGGAAGCGGGGGCCTAATGAGCAGTTCTTC; CDR3: CASSGRKRGPNEQFF
D: -; J: TRBJ2-1; V: TRBV9; size: -; length: 20; DNA: TGTGCCAGCAGTCAGAAGTCAGGTCCCAGGCCGCGAGGGTCCTACAATGAGCAGTTCTTC; CDR3: CASSQKSGPRPRGSYNEQFF
D: TRBD2; J: TRBJ2-3; V: TRBV2; size: -; length: 13; DNA: TGTGCCAGCATGGCGGGGGGCACAGATACGCAGTATTTT; CDR3: CASMAGGTDTQYF
D: -; J: TRBJ2-7; V: TRBV6-1; size: -; length: 14; DNA: TGTGCCAGCAGTGCCGGGACACGGTCCTACGAGCAGTACTTC; CDR3: CASSAGTRSYEQYF
D: -; J: TRBJ2-2; V: TRBV27; size: -; length: 16; DNA: TGTGCCAGCAGTTTAGGGCAGCAGATAAACACCGGGGAGCTGTTTTTT; CDR3: CASSLGQQINTGELFF
D: TRBD2; J: TRBJ2-3; V: TRBV27; size: -; length: 15; DNA: TGTGCCAGCAGTTTGGGCGGGGGGGGGACAGATACGCAGTATTTT; CDR3: CASSLGGGGTDTQYF
D: TRBD1; J: TRBJ1-1; V: TRBV7-2; size: -; length: 14; DNA: TGTGCCAGCAGCGGGGACAGGGGGCACACTGAAGCTTTCTTT; CDR3: CASSGDRGHTEAFF